The 15 T cell receptor beta chains below were found in one sample sequenced in a study of OX40 agonist ivuxolimab in advanced cancers. Assay used: immunoSEQ multiplex PCR; TCRdb lists only in-frame clones, some missing. The table lists 100,000 or so clones, around 91% of them singletons. The sequencing used CD4+ or CD8+ T cells sorted from blood, collected in a trial of the OX40 agonist ivuxolimab. These TCRs come from an adult with an advanced solid tumor such as melanoma, head and neck, liver or kidney cancer.

This chain joins TRBV2 and TRBJ2-3; the match to TRBD2 covers 9 bases. CDR1 is SNHLY and CDR2 is FYNNEI in the germline V gene. After removal of 1 base from V and 2 bases from J, the junction contained 4 bases not matched to a gene. This CDR3 is built from 16 residues. Written as DNA, the CDR3 is TGTGCCAGCAGTGAAGGACTAGCGGTTGCCACAGATACGCAGTATTTT. Translated, it gives CASSEGLAVATDTQYF.

This chain uses TRBV7-6 with TRBJ1-6; D possibly corresponds to TRBD1 (6 bases). Germline V gives CDR1 SGHVS, CDR2 FNYEAQ. The CDR3 consists of 15 residues. V was trimmed by 5 bases and J by 5 bases, leaving 13 bases between them. In nucleotides, the CDR3 is TGTGCCAGCAGCCCGTCGACAGGAAATAATTCACCCCTCCACTTT. Amino acid sequence: CASSPSTGNNSPLHF. Combining the CDR3 with reference TRBV7-6 and TRBJ1-6 gives the whole variable domain GAGVSQSPRYKVTKRGQDVALRCDPISGHVSLYWYRQALGQGPEFLTYFNYEAQQDKSGLPNDRFSAERPEGSISTLTIQRTEQRDSAMYRCASSPSTGNNSPLHFGNGTRLTVT.

The chain recombines TRBV19 with TRBJ1-1; 8 positions match TRBD1. The CDR3 is 14 residues long. CDR1 LNHDA and CDR2 SQIVND come from the germline V gene (reference sequence). Trimming at V came to 2 bases and at J to 2 bases, leaving 1 base not matched to a gene. The CDR3 here is CASSISGGNTEAFF. CDR3 in DNA: TGTGCCAGTAGTATATCAGGGGGCAACACTGAAGCTTTCTTT.

The chain links TRBV7-9 to TRBJ2-1; D not resolved. The CDR3 consists of 18 residues. The germline gives CDR1 SEHNR, CDR2 FQNEAQ (reference sequence). V lost 0 bases and J 2 bases, leaving 17 bases between the germline ends. CDR3 sequence reads: CASSLAWAGHSPYNEQFF. Written as DNA, the CDR3 is TGTGCCAGCAGCTTAGCCTGGGCAGGCCATTCACCCTACAATGAGCAGTTCTTC.

The rearrangement links TRBV7-2 to TRBJ2-3; 9 nucleotides match TRBD2. There are 16 residues in the CDR3. J gave up 5 bases and V 2 bases, and 8 bases lay outside the gene matches. CDR1 is SGHTA, CDR2 FQGNSA, per germline. The CDR3 DNA is TGTGCCAGCAGCTTATTTGCGGGAGGGCTCGTAGATACGCAGTATTTT. Residues: CASSLFAGGLVDTQYF.

V and J are TRBV5-1 and TRBJ2-1; the match to TRBD1 covers 7 bases. The CDR3 is 14 residues long. J was trimmed by 6 bases and V by 0 bases; bases with no gene match: 3. Germline V gene sequence: CDR1 SGHRS, CDR2 YFSETQ. CDR3 bases: TGCGCCAGCAGCTTGGGACAGGGCTTCAATGAGCAGTTCTTC. Translation gives CASSLGQGFNEQFF. Complete variable domain (other parts from reference TRBV5-1 and TRBJ2-1): KAGVTQTPRYLIKTRGQQVTLSCSPISGHRSVSWYQQTPGQGLQFLFEYFSETQRNKGNFPGRFSGRQFSNSRSEMNVSTLELGDSALYLCASSLGQGFNEQFFGPGTRLTVL.

This chain uses TRBV7-9 with TRBJ2-2; 12 bases match TRBD2. The CDR3 has 19 residues. Germline trimming cut 5 bases from V and 6 bases from J; bases unmatched to any gene: 16. CDR1 is SEHNR and CDR2 is FQNEAQ in the germline V gene (reference sequence). The CDR3 here is CASSLGRSWTSGTAGELFF. The CDR3 region has the DNA TGTGCCAGCAGCCTCGGACGGAGTTGGACTAGCGGGACGGCCGGGGAGCTGTTTTTT.

The rearrangement links TRBV7-9 to TRBJ1-4; 8 bases line up with TRBD1. The CDR3 is 14 amino acids. V was pared by 1 base and J by 8 bases, with 3 bases of the junction left unmatched. The germline CDR1 and CDR2 sequences are SEHNR and FQNEAQ (reference sequence). The CDR3 sequence is CASSLDRGDEKLFF. Written as DNA, the CDR3 is TGTGCCAGCAGCTTAGACAGGGGGGACGAAAAACTGTTTTTT.

This chain links TRBV7-9 with TRBJ1-1, with 8 bases aligning to TRBD1. V dropped 5 bases and J dropped 1; count of bases not matched to a gene: 3. The length of the CDR3 is 14 residues. The germline CDR1 and CDR2 sequences are SEHNR and FQNEAQ (reference sequence). CDR3 coding DNA: TGTGCCAGCAGCGCTCAGGGGGCGAACACTGAAGCTTTCTTT. Protein product: CASSAQGANTEAFF.

The chain employs TRBV19 and TRBJ1-2; 7 bases map to TRBD1. Losses at the gene ends were 8 bases for V and 5 bases for J; bases not matched to a gene: 11. This CDR3 comprises 14 residues. Germline V gives CDR1 LNHDA, CDR2 SQIVND (reference sequence). CDR3 nucleotides: TGTGCCAGTGGGAACAGGGGAGAGGGATATGGCTACACCTTC. Translated: CASGNRGEGYGYTF. The entire variable domain, with the rest obtained from reference TRBV19 and TRBJ1-2, is as follows: DGGITQSPKYLFRKEGQNVTLSCEQNLNHDAMYWYRQDPGQGLRLIYYSQIVNDFQKGDIAEGYSVSREKKESFPLTVTSAQKNPTAFYLCASGNRGEGYGYTFGSGTRLTVV.

V usage is TRBV7-2 and J usage is TRBJ2-3; D unresolved. The germline V gene has CDR1 SGHTA and CDR2 FQGNSA. V was cut by 5 bases and J by 1 base, with 7 bases left in between. This CDR3 region has 13 residues. The CDR3 DNA reads as TGTGCCAGCAGCGCCGTTGGCACAGATACGCAGTATTTT. It yields the protein CASSAVGTDTQYF.

The V and J genes are TRBV6-5 and TRBJ2-2; the D is unclear. Germline V gene sequence: CDR1 MNHEY, CDR2 SVGAGI. Trimming stripped 7 bases from V and 6 bases from J, with 12 bases between. CDR3 size: 13 residues. This CDR3 is CASIGVVAGELFF. CDR3 coding DNA: TGTGCCAGCATTGGGGTTGTCGCCGGGGAGCTGTTTTTT.

The gene calls are TRBV27 and TRBJ1-1; D is unresolved. In germline, CDR1 is MNHEY, CDR2 SMNVEV (reference sequence). The V and J ends lost 4 bases and 1 base respectively, with 7 bases between them. The CDR3 extends over 13 amino acids. CDR3 nucleotides: TGTGCCAGCAGTTCTATCAGGAACACTGAAGCTTTCTTT. Translating it yields CASSSIRNTEAFF.

V usage is TRBV5-4 and J usage is TRBJ2-2; D is undetermined. CDR3 length equals 14 residues. V dropped 1 base and J dropped 1 base, with 5 bases sitting between them. Germline CDR1 reads SGHNT; CDR2 reads YYREEE (reference sequence). Here the CDR3 reads CASSLLRNTGELFF. In DNA form, the CDR3 reads TGTGCCAGCAGCTTGCTCCGGAACACCGGGGAGCTGTTTTTT. Full variable domain (remainder filled in from reference TRBV5-4 and TRBJ2-2): ETGVTQSPTHLIKTRGQQVTLRCSSQSGHNTVSWYQQALGQGPQFIFQYYREEENGRGNFPPRFSGLQFPNYSSELNVNALELDDSALYLCASSLLRNTGELFFGEGSRLTVL.

This chain connects TRBV19 to TRBJ1-6; perhaps TRBD1 as D (5 bases). The V gene's germline CDR1 is LNHDA and CDR2 SQIVND (reference sequence). The CDR3 has 15 amino acids. Trimming stripped 5 bases from V and 7 bases from J, with 15 bases between. CDR3: CASSLGSRGNSPLHF. The CDR3 DNA is TGTGCCAGTAGTTTGGGGTCACGGGGCAATTCACCCCTCCACTTT.